These 11 T cell receptor beta chains were sequenced from one sample in a study of blood T cell repertoires in COVID-19. The method was immunoSEQ multiplex PCR; TCRdb's version includes in-frame clones alone and lacks a portion of them. There are a few hundred thousand clones in the sample; roughly 89% occur only once, and 6.2% lies in the top ten. Specimen: peripheral blood. All receptors derive from a man in his 60s who had recovered from COVID-19.

This chain links TRBV18 with TRBJ1-5; D perhaps matches TRBD1 (5 bases). The CDR3 runs to 15 residues. CDR1 and CDR2 (germline): KGHSH, LQKENI. The ends were cut back, 3 bases at V and 7 bases at J, with 16 bases in the middle. The CDR3 bases are TGTGCCAGCTCACCTAAGGGTGGGGGGGACCAGCCCCAGCATTTT. This gives the protein CASSPKGGGDQPQHF.

To note about this clone: Because the CDR3's place on the DNA is in doubt, the DNA is left out and the CDR3 is given as listed by TCRdb. This sequence joins TRBV28 and TRBJ2-7; the table's D call TRBD1 went unverified against the DNA. Germline V CDR1 and CDR2: MDHEN, SYDVKM. The CDR3 has 14 amino acids, counting both end residues. CDR3 sequence: CASSSSDSSYEQYF.

The rearrangement joins TRBV29-1 to TRBJ1-1; D gene unclear. This CDR3 comprises 12 residues. Deletions cut 6 bases from V and 11 bases from J, with 19 bases between. Germline lookup yields CDR1 SQVTM and CDR2 ANQGSEA. CDR3 in amino acids: CSVLRPGSGAFF. CDR3 sequence (DNA): TGCAGCGTACTCAGACCGGGTTCTGGGGCTTTCTTT.

V and J are TRBV27 and TRBJ2-3; D is unresolved. The CDR3 totals 16 residues. V gave up 0 bases and J gave up 2 bases, with 12 bases separating them. CDR1 and CDR2 from the germline V gene are MNHEY and SMNVEV (reference sequence). The CDR3 bases are TGTGCCAGCAGTTTATCAGGCCAGAGACACACAGATACGCAGTATTTT. Protein product: CASSLSGQRHTDTQYF.

The chain is built from TRBV28 and TRBJ1-1; unclear D gene. CDR3 length: 13 residues. CDR1 and CDR2 (germline): MDHEN, SYDVKM. V was cut by 1 base and J by 6 bases, with 9 bases left in between. CDR3 in amino acids: CASSLSQIAEAFF. The CDR3 bases are TGTGCCAGCAGTTTATCCCAAATAGCTGAAGCTTTCTTT. The whole variable domain, remainder taken from reference TRBV28 and TRBJ1-1, is DVKVTQSSRYLVKRTGEKVFLECVQDMDHENMFWYRQDPGLGLRLIYFSYDVKMKEKGDIPEGYSVSREKKERFSLILESASTNQTSMYLCASSLSQIAEAFFGQGTRLTVV.

V and J are TRBV19 and TRBJ1-5; 7 bases map to TRBD1. Germline V gene sequence: CDR1 LNHDA, CDR2 SQIVND (reference sequence). The ends lost 5 bases at V and 0 bases at J; junction bases unmatched: 7. The CDR3 runs 16 residues. CDR3 coding DNA: TGTGCCAGTAGTTTGACAGGGCCCAATAGCAATCAGCCCCAGCATTTT. It translates to CASSLTGPNSNQPQHF.

This sequence joins TRBV6-5 and TRBJ1-1, with D perhaps matching TRBD1 (5 bases). Per germline, CDR1 MNHEY and CDR2 SVGAGI. The CDR3 runs to 14 residues. The ends were cut back, 8 bases at V and 0 bases at J, with 13 bases in the middle. CDR3 in DNA: TGTGCCAGCCCCAAAGGGGTAATGAACACTGAAGCTTTCTTT. This sequence encodes CASPKGVMNTEAFF.

This chain uses TRBV25-1 with TRBJ1-1; possibly TRBD1 for D (6 bases). Trimming removed 7 bases from V and 0 bases from J, with 9 bases in between. Germline V lookup: CDR1 MGHDK, CDR2 SYGVNS. The CDR3 sequence is 13 residues long. The CDR3 nucleotides are TGTGCCAGCACCAGGGGATTGAACACTGAAGCTTTCTTT. Translating it yields CASTRGLNTEAFF. The variable domain in full, completed from reference TRBV25-1 and TRBJ1-1, reads EADIYQTPRYLVIGTGKKITLECSQTMGHDKMYWYQQDPGMELHLIHYSYGVNSTEKGDLSSESTVSRIRTEHFPLTLESARPSHTSQYLCASTRGLNTEAFFGQGTRLTVV.

The J gene is TRBJ1-2, the V gene TRBV7-2, with TRBD1 matching 8 bases. Losses at the gene ends were 6 bases for V and 3 bases for J; bases not matched to a gene: 9. The germline gives CDR1 SGHTA, CDR2 FQGNSA. This CDR3 is 15 amino acids long. The CDR3 nucleotides read TGTGCCAGCAGACAGACAGGGGTAGAAGACTATGGCTACACCTTC. Encoded protein: CASRQTGVEDYGYTF.

The DNA of the CDR3 is TGCGCCAGCAGCCCCGGGACAGGATGGGCCGGGGAGCTGTTTTTT. Its translation is CASSPGTGWAGELFF. This chain links TRBV5-1 with TRBJ2-2, with TRBD1 identical over 8 bases. This CDR3 contains 15 residues. Trimming removed 4 bases from V and 6 bases from J; junction bases left unmatched: 8. Germline-derived CDR1 and CDR2 are SGHRS and YFSETQ.

The table lists this clone with a few counts. This sample includes further DNA sequences coding for the same CDR3. The rearrangement joins TRBV7-3 to TRBJ1-2; 10 bases line up with TRBD1. The CDR3 sequence is 14 residues long. Trimming removed 5 bases from V and 8 bases from J; junction bases left unmatched: 8. CDR1 is SGHTA, CDR2 FQGTGA, per germline. The CDR3 DNA is TGTGCCAGCAGCCCGGGACAGGGGACGTACGGCTACACCTTC. Translating gives CASSPGQGTYGYTF. The whole variable domain, filled in from reference TRBV7-3 and TRBJ1-2, reads GAGVSQTPSNKVTEKGKYVELRCDPISGHTALYWYRQSLGQGPEFLIYFQGTGAADDSGLPNDRFFAVRPEGSVSTLKIQRTERGDSAVYLCASSPGQGTYGYTFGSGTRLTVV.